This paragraph covers one T cell receptor (beta chain) sequence. The data derive from a study of blood T cell repertoires in COVID-19. Study overall: Sources were T cells, B-cell-depleted T cells, or PBMCs; the material itself was cDNA or gDNA.

Under the authors' procedure: Nucleated cell number was recorded as an estimate derived from reference gene primer amplification. Profiling relied on immunoSEQ multiplex PCR, and the TCRdb table lists in-frame clones only, not all of them. V and J calls and clone size are given by that table; D and trimming were obtained from the DNA. Of about 270,000 clones listed, 80% to 90% are singletons. The CDR3 sequence is 15 residues long. J lost 0 bases, V lost 1 base, and 3 bases had no gene match. The germline V gene has CDR1 SGHNT and CDR2 YYREEE (reference sequence). The sequence was obtained from a woman aged 50 to 60 with acute or convalescent COVID-19. The chain recombines TRBV5-4 with TRBJ2-7, with 8 bases matching TRBD2. Sequencing was done on a sample of peripheral blood. The CDR3 DNA is TGTGCCAGCAGCTTGTACCTAGCGGGCTCCTACGAGCAGTACTTC. Its protein product is CASSLYLAGSYEQYF. The whole variable domain, remainder taken from reference TRBV5-4 and TRBJ2-7, is ETGVTQSPTHLIKTRGQQVTLRCSSQSGHNTVSWYQQALGQGPQFIFQYYREEENGRGNFPPRFSGLQFPNYSSELNVNALELDDSALYLCASSLYLAGSYEQYFGPGTRLTVT.